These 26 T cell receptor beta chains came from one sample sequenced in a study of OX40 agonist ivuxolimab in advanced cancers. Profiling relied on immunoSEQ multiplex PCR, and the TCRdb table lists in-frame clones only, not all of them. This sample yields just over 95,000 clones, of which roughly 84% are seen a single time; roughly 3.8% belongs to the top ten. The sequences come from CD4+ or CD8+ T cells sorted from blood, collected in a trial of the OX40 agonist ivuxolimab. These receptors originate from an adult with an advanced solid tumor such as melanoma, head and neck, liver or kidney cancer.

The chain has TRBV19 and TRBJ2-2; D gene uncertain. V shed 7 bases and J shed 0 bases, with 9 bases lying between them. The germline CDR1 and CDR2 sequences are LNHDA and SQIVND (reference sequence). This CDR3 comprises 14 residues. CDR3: CASKVSPNTGELFF. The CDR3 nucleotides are TGTGCCAGTAAAGTTTCCCCGAACACCGGGGAGCTGTTTTTT.

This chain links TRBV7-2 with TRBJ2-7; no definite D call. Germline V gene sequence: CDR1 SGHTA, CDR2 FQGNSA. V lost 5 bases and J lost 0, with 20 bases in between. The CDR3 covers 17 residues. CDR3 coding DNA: TGTGCCAGCAGCCGGACCCTCCCCACCACCAGCTCCTACGAGCAGTACTTC. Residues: CASSRTLPTTSSYEQYF.

DNA for the CDR3: TGTGCCAGTAGTAGGGACAGGGCCCCCCTCGGGGAGCTGTTTTTT. Encoded protein: CASSRDRAPLGELFF. The gene calls are TRBV19 and TRBJ2-2; 9 nucleotides line up with TRBD1. V lost 4 bases and J lost 7; bases outside the gene matches: 7. The CDR3 contains 15 residues. Germline assignment: CDR1 LNHDA and CDR2 SQIVND (reference sequence).

The CDR3 loop is CASSSPGGLGETQYF. The CDR3 DNA sequence: TGTGCCAGCAGCTCCCCAGGGGGGCTGGGAGAGACCCAGTACTTC. The V gene is TRBV7-8, the J gene TRBJ2-5; D may be TRBD1 (7 bases). CDR1 is SGHVS and CDR2 is FQNEAQ in the germline V gene. Trimming left V 4 bases short and J 4 bases short, with 16 bases between. The CDR3 is 15 residues long.

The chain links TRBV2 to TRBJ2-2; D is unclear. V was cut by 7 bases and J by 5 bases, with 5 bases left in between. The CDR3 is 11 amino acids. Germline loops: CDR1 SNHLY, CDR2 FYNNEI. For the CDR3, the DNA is TGTGCCAGCATGAGTACCGGGGAGCTGTTTTTT. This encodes CASMSTGELFF.

The DNA of the CDR3 is TGTGCCAGCAGCCCCGGGAGCGGGACCCCCGGTGAGCAGTTCTTC. It encodes CASSPGSGTPGEQFF. This chain connects TRBV7-3 to TRBJ2-1; 7 nucleotides line up with TRBD2. The V gene's germline CDR1 is SGHTA and CDR2 FQGTGA. V gave up 5 bases and J gave up 9 bases; unmatched junction bases: 13. This CDR3 is 15 amino acids long. Full variable domain (missing parts from reference TRBV7-3 and TRBJ2-1): GAGVSQTPSNKVTEKGKYVELRCDPISGHTALYWYRQSLGQGPEFLIYFQGTGAADDSGLPNDRFFAVRPEGSVSTLKIQRTERGDSAVYLCASSPGSGTPGEQFFGPGTRLTVL.

CDR3 nucleotide sequence: TGTGCCTCGCTGGGGCAAAGCACAGATACGCAGTATTTT. This gives the protein CASLGQSTDTQYF. The gene calls are TRBV30 and TRBJ2-3; perhaps TRBD1 as D (5 bases). V lost 7 bases and J 0 bases, leaving 11 bases between the germline ends. In germline, CDR1 is GTSNPN, CDR2 SVGIG (reference sequence). This CDR3 spans 13 amino acids.

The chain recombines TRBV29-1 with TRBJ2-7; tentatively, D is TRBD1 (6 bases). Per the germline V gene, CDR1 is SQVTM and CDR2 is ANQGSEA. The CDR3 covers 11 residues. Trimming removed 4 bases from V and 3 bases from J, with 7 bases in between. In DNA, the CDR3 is TGCAGCGTTGTGGACAGCTACGAGCAGTACTTC. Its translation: CSVVDSYEQYF.

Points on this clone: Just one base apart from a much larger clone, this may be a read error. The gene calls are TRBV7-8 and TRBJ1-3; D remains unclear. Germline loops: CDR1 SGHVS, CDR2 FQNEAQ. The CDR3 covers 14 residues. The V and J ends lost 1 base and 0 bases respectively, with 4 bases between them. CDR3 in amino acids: CASSLDISGNTIYF. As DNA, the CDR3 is TGTGCCAGCAGCTTAGACATCTCTGGAAACACCATATATTTT.

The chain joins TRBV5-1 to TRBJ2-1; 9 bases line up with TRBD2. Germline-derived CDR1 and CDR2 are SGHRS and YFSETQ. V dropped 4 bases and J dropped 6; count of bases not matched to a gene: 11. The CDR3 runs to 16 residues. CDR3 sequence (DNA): TGCGCCAGCAGCAAAACGCGGGAGGGCCGTCTCAATGAGCAGTTCTTC. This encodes CASSKTREGRLNEQFF.

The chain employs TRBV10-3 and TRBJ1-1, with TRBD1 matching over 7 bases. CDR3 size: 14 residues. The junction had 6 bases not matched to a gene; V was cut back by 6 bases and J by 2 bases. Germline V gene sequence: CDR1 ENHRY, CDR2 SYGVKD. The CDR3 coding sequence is TGTGCCATCAGAGATGGGACAGACAACACTGAAGCTTTCTTT. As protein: CAIRDGTDNTEAFF.

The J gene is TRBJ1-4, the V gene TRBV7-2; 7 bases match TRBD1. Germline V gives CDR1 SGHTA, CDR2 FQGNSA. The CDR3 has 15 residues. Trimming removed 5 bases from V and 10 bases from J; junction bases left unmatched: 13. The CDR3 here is CASSGRTGEQGKLFF. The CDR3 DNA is TGTGCCAGCAGCGGAAGAACAGGGGAACAAGGAAAACTGTTTTTT.

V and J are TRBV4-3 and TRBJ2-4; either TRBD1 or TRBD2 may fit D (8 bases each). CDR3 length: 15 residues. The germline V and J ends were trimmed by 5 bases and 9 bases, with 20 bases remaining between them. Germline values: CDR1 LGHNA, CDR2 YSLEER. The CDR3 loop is CASSAFQGAGGIQYF. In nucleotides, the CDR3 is TGCGCCAGCAGCGCCTTTCAGGGGGCGGGAGGCATTCAGTACTTC.

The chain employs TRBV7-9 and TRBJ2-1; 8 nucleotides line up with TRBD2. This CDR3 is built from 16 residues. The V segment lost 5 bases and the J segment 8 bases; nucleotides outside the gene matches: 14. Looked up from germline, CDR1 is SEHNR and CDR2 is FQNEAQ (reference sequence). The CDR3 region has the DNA TGTGCCAGCAGCGATCGTCCGGGACTAGAGCGCGATGAGCAGTTCTTC. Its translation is CASSDRPGLERDEQFF. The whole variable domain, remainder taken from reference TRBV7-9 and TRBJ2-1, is DTGVSQNPRHKITKRGQNVTFRCDPISEHNRLYWYRQTLGQGPEFLTYFQNEAQLEKSRLLSDRFSAERPKGSFSTLEIQRTEQGDSAMYLCASSDRPGLERDEQFFGPGTRLTVL.

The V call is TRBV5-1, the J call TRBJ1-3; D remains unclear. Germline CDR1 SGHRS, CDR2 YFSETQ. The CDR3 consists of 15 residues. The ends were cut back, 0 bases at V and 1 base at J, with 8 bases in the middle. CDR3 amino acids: CASSLGRSSGNTIYF. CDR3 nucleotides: TGCGCCAGCAGCTTGGGAAGGAGTTCTGGAAACACCATATATTTT.

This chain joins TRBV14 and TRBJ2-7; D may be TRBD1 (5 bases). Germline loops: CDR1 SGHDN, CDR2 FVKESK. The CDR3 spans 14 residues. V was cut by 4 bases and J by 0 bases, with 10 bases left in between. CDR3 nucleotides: TGTGCCAGCAGCCTGACGACAGTCTCCTACGAGCAGTACTTC. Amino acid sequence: CASSLTTVSYEQYF.

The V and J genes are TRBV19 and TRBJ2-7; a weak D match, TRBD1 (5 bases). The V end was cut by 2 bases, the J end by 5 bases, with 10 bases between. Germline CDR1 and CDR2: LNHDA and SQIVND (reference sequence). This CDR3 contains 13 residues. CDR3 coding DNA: TGTGCCAGTAGTATAAGGCAGGGCAACGAGCAGTACTTC. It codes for CASSIRQGNEQYF.

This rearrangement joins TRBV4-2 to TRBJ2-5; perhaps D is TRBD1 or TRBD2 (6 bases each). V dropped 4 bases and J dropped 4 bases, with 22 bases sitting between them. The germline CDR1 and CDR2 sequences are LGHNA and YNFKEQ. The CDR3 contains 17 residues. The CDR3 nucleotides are TGTGCCAGCAGCCCTAGCCTCGGGGGCGCGGGCGGAGAGACCCAGTACTTC. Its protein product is CASSPSLGGAGGETQYF.

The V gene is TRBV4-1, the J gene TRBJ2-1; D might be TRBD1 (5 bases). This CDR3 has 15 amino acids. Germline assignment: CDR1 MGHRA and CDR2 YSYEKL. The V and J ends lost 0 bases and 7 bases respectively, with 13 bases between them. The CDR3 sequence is CASSQEHDPGNEQFF. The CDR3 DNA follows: TGCGCCAGCAGCCAAGAACACGATCCAGGGAATGAGCAGTTCTTC.

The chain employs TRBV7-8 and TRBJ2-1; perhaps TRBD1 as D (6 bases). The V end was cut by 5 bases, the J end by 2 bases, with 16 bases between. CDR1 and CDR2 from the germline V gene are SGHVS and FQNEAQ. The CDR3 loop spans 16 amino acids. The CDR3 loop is CASSSSGVSTYNEQFF. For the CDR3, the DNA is TGTGCCAGCAGCAGCTCAGGGGTGAGTACCTACAATGAGCAGTTCTTC.

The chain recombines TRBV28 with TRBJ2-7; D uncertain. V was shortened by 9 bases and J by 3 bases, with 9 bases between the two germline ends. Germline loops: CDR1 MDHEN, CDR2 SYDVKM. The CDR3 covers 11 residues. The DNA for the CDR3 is TGTGCCAGTGGTGGGGTCTACGAGCAGTACTTC. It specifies CASGGVYEQYF.

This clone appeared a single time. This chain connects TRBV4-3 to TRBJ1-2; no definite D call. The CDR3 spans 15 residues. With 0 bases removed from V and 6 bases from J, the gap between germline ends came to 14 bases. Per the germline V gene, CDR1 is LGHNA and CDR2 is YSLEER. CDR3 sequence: CASSQDTGGSDGYTF. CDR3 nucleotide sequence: TGCGCCAGCAGCCAAGATACGGGTGGAAGTGATGGCTACACCTTC.

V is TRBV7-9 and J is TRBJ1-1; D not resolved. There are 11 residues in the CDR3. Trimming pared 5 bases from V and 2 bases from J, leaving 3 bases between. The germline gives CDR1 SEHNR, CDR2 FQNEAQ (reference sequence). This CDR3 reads CASSANTEAFF. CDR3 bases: TGTGCCAGCAGCGCAAACACTGAAGCTTTCTTT.

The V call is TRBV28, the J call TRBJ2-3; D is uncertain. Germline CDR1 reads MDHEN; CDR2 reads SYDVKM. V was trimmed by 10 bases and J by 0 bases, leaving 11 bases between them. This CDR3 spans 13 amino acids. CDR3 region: CATSLASTDTQYF. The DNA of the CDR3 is TGTGCCACTTCCTTGGCTAGCACAGATACGCAGTATTTT.

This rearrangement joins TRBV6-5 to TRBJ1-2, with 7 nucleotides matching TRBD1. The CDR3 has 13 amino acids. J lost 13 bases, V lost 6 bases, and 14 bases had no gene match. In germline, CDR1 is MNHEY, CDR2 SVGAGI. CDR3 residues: CASRPDWDSFPTF. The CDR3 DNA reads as TGTGCCAGCAGACCCGATTGGGACAGCTTCCCCACCTTC.

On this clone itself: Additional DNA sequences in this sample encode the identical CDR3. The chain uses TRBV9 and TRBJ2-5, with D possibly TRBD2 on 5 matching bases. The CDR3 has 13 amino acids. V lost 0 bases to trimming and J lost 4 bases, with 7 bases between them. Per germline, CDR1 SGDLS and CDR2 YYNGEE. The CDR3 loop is CASSVGRRETQYF. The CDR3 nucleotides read TGTGCCAGCAGCGTAGGGAGGAGAGAGACCCAGTACTTC.